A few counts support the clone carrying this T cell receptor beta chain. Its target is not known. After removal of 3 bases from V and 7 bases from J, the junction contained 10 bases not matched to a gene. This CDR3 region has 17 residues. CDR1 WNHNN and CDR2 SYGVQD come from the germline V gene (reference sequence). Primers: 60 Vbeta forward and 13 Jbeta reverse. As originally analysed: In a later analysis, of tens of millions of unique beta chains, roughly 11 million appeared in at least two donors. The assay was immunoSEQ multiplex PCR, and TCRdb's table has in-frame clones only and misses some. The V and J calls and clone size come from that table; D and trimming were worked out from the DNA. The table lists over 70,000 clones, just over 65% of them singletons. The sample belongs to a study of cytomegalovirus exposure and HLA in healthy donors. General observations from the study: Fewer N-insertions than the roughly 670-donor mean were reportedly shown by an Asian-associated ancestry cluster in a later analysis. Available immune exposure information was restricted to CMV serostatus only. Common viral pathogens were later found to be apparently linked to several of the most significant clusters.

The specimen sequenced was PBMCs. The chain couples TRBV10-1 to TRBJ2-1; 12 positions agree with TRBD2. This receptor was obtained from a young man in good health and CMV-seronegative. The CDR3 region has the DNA TGCGCCAGCAGTGATTCGGGACTAGCGGGCGGTTTAAATGAGCAGTTCTTC. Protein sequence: CASSDSGLAGGLNEQFF.